This passage covers 5 T cell receptor beta chains from one sample sequenced in a study of T cell responses to AZD1222 COVID-19 vaccine (dated by TCRdb to the early 2020s). The sample's time point, from its label and the paper: about 28 days (+/-7) after the second vaccine dose. Library preparation was by the immunoSEQ multiplex PCR assay. The clones in this table, taken by TCRdb from immuneACCESS, are in-frame only. Not every clone is retained; where verified, under half of the shortfall comes from an unresolved V gene, and the cause of the rest is unknown. The sample contains some 100,000 clones, more than 70% of them found a single time. The ten largest clones capture 17% of the sample. The sequenced sample was peripheral blood, obtained 28 days after the second AZD1222 dose. All receptors derive from an adult who received the AZD1222 COVID-19 vaccine.

This sequence joins TRBV5-1 and TRBJ1-2, with TRBD1 matching over 8 bases. J was trimmed by 7 bases and V by 4 bases; bases with no gene match: 15. This CDR3 contains 16 residues. Per germline, CDR1 SGHRS and CDR2 YFSETQ. The chain's CDR3 is CASSPSADRGVGGYTF. The DNA of the CDR3 is TGCGCCAGCAGCCCCTCGGCCGACAGGGGTGTGGGTGGCTACACCTTC.

The chain employs TRBV4-3 and TRBJ1-2, with TRBD1 matching over 7 bases. Trimming took 6 bases from V and 7 from J; bases not matched to a gene: 14. The CDR3 extends over 15 amino acids. In germline, CDR1 is LGHNA, CDR2 YSLEER. Here the CDR3 reads CASRSSAQGSFGYTF. The CDR3 DNA is TGCGCCAGCAGGTCTTCGGCACAGGGGAGTTTTGGCTACACCTTC.

The V call is TRBV12-3 or TRBV12-4, the J call TRBJ2-1; D gene ambiguous. The CDR3 totals 12 residues. V lost 3 bases to trimming and J lost 7 bases, with 7 bases between them. The CDR3 DNA reads TGTGCCAGCAGTTTTTCGGCTAATGAGCAGTTCTTC. This encodes CASSFSANEQFF.

This clone has a single count. V is TRBV3-1 (or the pseudogene TRBV3-2) and J is TRBJ1-3; D unclear. Germline CDR1 is LGHDT and CDR2 is YNNKEL (reference sequence). Trimming cost V 3 bases and J 1 base, with 7 bases left between them. This CDR3 has 14 amino acids. The CDR3 DNA sequence: TGTGCCAGCAGCCAGACGGATTCTGGAAACACCATATATTTT. Amino acid sequence: CASSQTDSGNTIYF.

This clone was seen more than once but under ten times. V is TRBV10-3 and J is TRBJ1-3; D gene unclear. V was pared by 0 bases and J by 2 bases, with 5 bases between. CDR1 and CDR2 from the germline V gene are ENHRY and SYGVKD. There are 14 residues in the CDR3. CDR3 in DNA: TGTGCCATCAGTGAGTCGGGAACTGGAAACACCATATATTTT. Its translation is CAISESGTGNTIYF.